This T cell receptor beta chain was captured by sequencing in a study of blood T cell repertoires in COVID-19. Sequencing used immunoSEQ multiplex PCR; TCRdb keeps in-frame clones, though not all of them. The sample lists approximately 220,000 clones, 83% occurring once. The CDR3 sequence is 16 residues long. V gave up 4 bases and J gave up 5 bases, with 18 bases separating them. The V gene's germline CDR1 is SGHNT and CDR2 YYREEE (reference sequence). Sequencing input: PBMCs or T cells enriched from blood (not recorded which). This TCR came from a woman between 40 and 50 years old who had been exposed to COVID-19. This chain uses TRBV5-4 with TRBJ2-2, with a possible D match to TRBD2 (7 bases). The CDR3 region has the DNA TGTGCCAGCAGCCCGGGGGGCGGGGGAAGAACCGGGGAGCTGTTTTTT. Protein sequence: CASSPGGGGRTGELFF.